The rows below give T cell receptor beta chains drawn from one sample of a study of a mutant IDH1 vaccine in newly diagnosed glioma. TCRdb's copy holds only in-frame clones and misses some; the assay was immunoSEQ multiplex PCR. In the table there are over 60,000 clones, approximately 89% of which are singletons. No cognate antigen is known for these TCRs. Sequenced here: PBMCs, sampled from a glioma patient whose treatment included an IDH1 peptide vaccine. The receptors shown here come from a man aged 40-55 years with glioma. The CDR3 runs from the conserved cysteine through the conserved F or W. Fields, in order: V gene, clone size, D gene, J gene, CDR3 DNA, CDR3 protein. The D gene is left open where the match is weak. A row's size may be missing; if present it is once, few, many or a size class.

>TRBV19|NA|NA|TRBJ2-7
TGTGCCAGTAGTATAGATGGGGGCTACGAGCAGTACTTC
CASSIDGGYEQYF
>TRBV4-1|NA|TRBD1|TRBJ1-2
TGCGCCAGCAGCCAAGTGGACAGGACGGACTATGGCTACACCTTC
CASSQVDRTDYGYTF
>TRBV5-1|NA|NA|TRBJ1-4
TGCGCCAGCAGCTTGGGGGGTGGATCCACAACTAATGAAAAACTGTTTTTT
CASSLGGGSTTNEKLFF
>TRBV27|NA|NA|TRBJ1-5
TGTGCCAGCAGTTCCTCACAGGGTGATAAGGATCAGCCCCAGCATTTT
CASSSSQGDKDQPQHF
>TRBV4-1|NA|TRBD1|TRBJ2-1
TGCGCCAGCAGCCAAGAAACCCCCGGACAGGGCAAGCAGTTCTTC
CASSQETPGQGKQFF
>TRBV4-2|NA|NA|TRBJ1-1
TGTGCCAGCAGCCAAGGCGGGGGAGGGATGGGCACTGAAGCTTTCTTT
CASSQGGGGMGTEAFF
>TRBV4-3|NA|NA|TRBJ2-5
TGCGCCAGCAGCGGCTCCTCCCTCCCTCAAGAGACCCAGTACTTC
CASSGSSLPQETQYF
>TRBV7-2|NA|TRBD2|TRBJ2-3
TGTGCCAGCAGCTTAGAGGGCCTAGCGGACCAGGGCGCAGATACGCAGTATTTT
CASSLEGLADQGADTQYF
>TRBV11-3|NA|NA|TRBJ2-1
TGTGCCAGCAGCTCTATCGGGTATGGGGGGACGAATGAGCAGTTCTTC
CASSSIGYGGTNEQFF
>TRBV5-1|NA|NA|TRBJ1-4
TGCGCCAGCAGCCAGCAGGCTCGAGCAGGGTCTGAAAAACTGTTTTTT
CASSQQARAGSEKLFF
>TRBV11-3|NA|TRBD1|TRBJ2-1
TGTGCCAGCAGCGTGTCCGGGACAGATAATGAGCAGTTCTTC
CASSVSGTDNEQFF
>TRBV7-9|NA|TRBD1|TRBJ1-3
TGTGCCAGCACCACAACAGGGGCTGGAAACACCATATATTTT
CASTTTGAGNTIYF
>TRBV4-3|NA|NA|TRBJ2-2
TGCGCCAGCAGCCCGTGGTCGAGAGAGGGCACCGGGGAGCTGTTTTTT
CASSPWSREGTGELFF
>TRBV7-9|NA|NA|TRBJ2-3
TGTGCCAGCAGCTTAGCGTCAGGGACCACAGATACGCAGTATTTT
CASSLASGTTDTQYF
>TRBV9|few|NA|TRBJ2-1
TGTGCCAGCAACGCGGGTGGCCCCTACAATGAGCAGTTCTTC
CASNAGGPYNEQFF
>TRBV7-9|NA|NA|TRBJ1-2
TGTGCCAGCAGCTTGACAGGCCATGGCTACACCTTC
CASSLTGHGYTF
>TRBV6-4|NA|NA|TRBJ2-1
TGTGCCAGCAGTGACGATACAGGGAGCAATGAGCAGTTCTTC
CASSDDTGSNEQFF
>TRBV25-1|NA|NA|TRBJ2-1
TGTGCCAGCACCCTCTACAATGAGCAGTTCTTC
CASTLYNEQFF
>TRBV4-2|NA|TRBD1|TRBJ2-7
TGTGCCAGCAGCCAAGACGGACAGGGGGCGAACCACGAGCAGTACTTC
CASSQDGQGANHEQYF
>TRBV18|NA|NA|TRBJ2-5
TGTGCCAGCTCACCAAGACCGGACCAAGAGACCCAGTACTTC
CASSPRPDQETQYF
>TRBV30|NA|TRBD2|TRBJ2-2
TGTGCCTGGAGTAGTCTAGCGGGGACCGGGGAGCTGTTTTTT
CAWSSLAGTGELFF
>TRBV5-1|NA|TRBD1|TRBJ1-6
TGCGCCAGCAGCATCCGGACAGGGGGCATTAATTCACCCCTCCACTTT
CASSIRTGGINSPLHF
>TRBV7-2|once|NA|TRBJ2-5
TGTGCCAGCAGCCGGGCCCCCCTCAGGGAGACCCAGTACTTC
CASSRAPLRETQYF
>TRBV20-1|NA|NA|TRBJ1-5
TGCAGTGCTAGGGACCTAGGGCAGTCGCATTTT
CSARDLGQSHF
>TRBV4-3|once|NA|TRBJ2-7
TGCGCCAGCAGCCGAGCGACAGGCCCGACCTACGAGCAGTACTTC
CASSRATGPTYEQYF
>TRBV19|NA|NA|TRBJ2-3
TGTGCCAGTAGTCGTTTTAGCACAGATACGCAGTATTTT
CASSRFSTDTQYF
>TRBV6-5|NA|NA|TRBJ1-2
TGTGCCAGCAGCCCGAACAACTTGGGAGGCTACACCTTC
CASSPNNLGGYTF
>TRBV19|NA|TRBD1|TRBJ1-1
TGTGCCAGTATAGACGACAGGACAGGGACGACTGCGGGCACTGAAGCTTTCTTT
CASIDDRTGTTAGTEAFF
>TRBV28|NA|NA|TRBJ2-2
TGTGCCAGCAGTTCGTGGGAGCTTTACACCGGGGAGCTGTTTTTT
CASSSWELYTGELFF
>TRBV27|NA|NA|TRBJ1-5
TGTGCCAGCAGAGCCCTGGGAATAAGCAATCAGCCCCAGCATTTT
CASRALGISNQPQHF
>TRBV5-1|NA|TRBD1|TRBJ1-4
TGCGCCAGCAGCCCGGCCGGGACAGGCGTTATTAATGAAAAACTGTTTTTT
CASSPAGTGVINEKLFF
>TRBV5-6|NA|TRBD1|TRBJ1-2
TGTGCCAGCAGCCATGGACAGGGGAGGGTACTAAATGGCTACACCTTC
CASSHGQGRVLNGYTF
>TRBV5-1|NA|NA|TRBJ1-1
TGCGCCAGCAGCTCAGAGGGCCCCACTGAAGCTTTCTTT
CASSSEGPTEAFF
>TRBV6-5|NA|NA|TRBJ1-2
TGTGCCAGCAGTACGGGGAGCGGTTTTAACTATGGCTACACCTTC
CASSTGSGFNYGYTF
>TRBV5-4|NA|TRBD2|TRBJ2-4
TGTGCCAGCAGCTTGGGACTAGCGGGGGGGCCTGGCAAAAACATTCAGTACTTC
CASSLGLAGGPGKNIQYF
>TRBV29-1|NA|TRBD1|TRBJ1-1
TGCAGCGTTGACCGGACAGGGTGGACTGAAGCTTTCTTT
CSVDRTGWTEAFF
>TRBV2|few|NA|TRBJ1-2
TGTGCCAGCAGTGACGACCGTGAACCCTTCTATGGCTACACCTTC
CASSDDREPFYGYTF
>TRBV29-1|NA|NA|TRBJ1-2
TGCAGCGTTGTAGTGGGGGGGTCGATCGGCTACACCTTC
CSVVVGGSIGYTF
>TRBV4-1|NA|NA|TRBJ1-5
TGCGCCAGCAGCCAAGATCCGGGACTCGGAATACGCAATCAGCCCCAGCATTTT
CASSQDPGLGIRNQPQHF
>TRBV29-1|NA|TRBD1|TRBJ1-1
TGCAGCGTCCGACAGGGCATGAACACTGAAGCTTTCTTT
CSVRQGMNTEAFF
>TRBV28|NA|NA|TRBJ2-7
TGTGCCAGCAGTTCCCCCCGGGACGGCTCCTACGAGCAGTACTTC
CASSSPRDGSYEQYF
>TRBV11-2|NA|NA|TRBJ2-7
TGTGCCAGCAGCTACGGGAGCGCGGGAGAGCAGTACTTC
CASSYGSAGEQYF
>TRBV5-1|once|NA|TRBJ2-5
TGCGCCAGCAGCGTGGGGACAACGAAAGAGACCCAGTACTTC
CASSVGTTKETQYF
>TRBV15|NA|NA|TRBJ1-5
TGTGCCACCAGCAGCGGGGGGACCGGAAATCAGCCCCAGCATTTT
CATSSGGTGNQPQHF
>TRBV6-1|NA|TRBD2|TRBJ2-4
TGTGCCAGCAGTGAGGCTAGCGGGGCTACCAAAAACATTCAGTACTTC
CASSEASGATKNIQYF
>TRBV5-1|NA|TRBD1|TRBJ1-3
TGCGCCAGCAGCCAAACAGGGGCTGGAAACACCATATATTTT
CASSQTGAGNTIYF
>TRBV19|NA|TRBD1|TRBJ2-1
TGTGCCAGTAGTAACTGGACAGGCAACAATGAGCAGTTCTTC
CASSNWTGNNEQFF
>TRBV18|NA|NA|TRBJ2-7
TGTGCCAGCTCACCATTAATCGCCATTAGCTCCTACGAGCAGTACTTC
CASSPLIAISSYEQYF
>TRBV29-1|NA|NA|TRBJ1-1
TGCAGCGGTTCCCCCCGGGGGGGGTATACTGAAGCTTTCTTT
CSGSPRGGYTEAFF
>TRBV11-2|NA|TRBD2|TRBJ2-5
TGTGCCAGCAGCTGGGGGATACTAGCGGGAGTTGATGAGACCCAGTACTTC
CASSWGILAGVDETQYF
>TRBV6-1|NA|NA|TRBJ1-1
TGTGCCAGCAGCCAAAGGGTCGACTCTGAAGCTTTCTTT
CASSQRVDSEAFF
>TRBV18|NA|TRBD1|TRBJ1-4
TGTGCCAGCTCACTCCTGGACAGGGGACATACGGAAAAACTGTTTTTT
CASSLLDRGHTEKLFF
>TRBV7-6|NA|NA|TRBJ1-1
TGTGCCAGCAGCTTATTACAGGAGGGCCCAATGAACACTGAAGCTTTCTTT
CASSLLQEGPMNTEAFF
>TRBV5-1|once|NA|TRBJ2-5
TGCGCCAGCGGCCTGAGGGGGGATGGGCAAGAGACCCAGTACTTC
CASGLRGDGQETQYF
>TRBV10-3|NA|NA|TRBJ2-3
TGTGCCTCCCTAGGCCGGGAGACAAGCGCAGATACGCAGTATTTT
CASLGRETSADTQYF
>TRBV5-6|NA|NA|TRBJ1-2
TGTGCCAGCAGCTGGGGGTTGTGGGACGCCGACTATGGCTACACCTTC
CASSWGLWDADYGYTF